This T cell receptor (beta chain) originates from a study of regulatory T cells in long-lasting Graves disease (dated by TCRdb to the early 2020s). At the level of the whole study: Antithyroid drugs had been taken for less than 3 months by newly diagnosed Graves' disease patients. Patients with persistent Graves' disease were compared with patients with newly diagnosed Graves' disease using TCR sequencing and RNA sequencing of peripheral blood. The study took place in China and was registered as a clinical trial. A total of about 33 samples were covered by TCR sequencing, comprising approximately 13 persistent and roughly 20 newly diagnosed Graves' disease patients.

The meaning of the sample's time point label: newly diagnosed GD, antithyroid drugs for less than 3 months. RNA was extracted from PBMCs in TRIzol for both TCR sequencing and RNA sequencing. The diagnosis of Graves' disease was made according to American Thyroid Association guidelines. The patients came from an endocrinology department in Xi'an, China. Each patient gave about 10 milliliters of peripheral blood, collected in an EDTA anticoagulant tube. Ficoll Paque Plus density gradient separation was used to isolate PBMCs, and no further T cell sorting was done. An Agilent 2100 Bioanalyzer and agarose gel were used to check RNA quality, and a NanoDrop 2000 was used to measure RNA concentration. Library construction relied on multiplex PCR. The sequencer listed for this sample is Illumina HiSeq 4000. CDR3 regions were amplified by Arm-PCR with iRepertoire HTBI primers to construct TCR beta libraries. Before sequencing, the PCR products underwent gel purification. The study's processing was this. A total of 62 TRBV and more than twelve TRBJ segments were identified across samples and were used for gene usage analysis of CDR3 amino acid clonotypes. Filtered high-quality paired reads were merged into contigs using COPE and FqMerger. BLAST was used to align contigs to the IMGT TRBV, TRBD and TRBJ reference genes, and CDR3 was defined following IMGT. Clonotypes above 0.1% frequency were classified as highly expanded clones. Shannon entropy was used to measure repertoire diversity, and the Gini coefficient was used to measure V-J evenness. Public clonotypes were defined as clonotypes shared by more than one individual. The public reads were run again by TCRdb, first through fastp at Q25 and then through MiXCR, and only productive beta chains were kept. Rows merge per CDR3 protein into single entries with the most common DNA and genes. These V and J calls rely on TCRdb rather than the paper's analysis. The sample records fewer than 650,000 distinct CDR3 sequences, about 16% of which are singletons. The ten largest account for around 18% of the sample.

On the study overall, not on this receptor specifically: Lower TCR Shannon entropy and fewer highly expanded clones were observed in persistent Graves' disease patients than in newly diagnosed patients, which suggested clonal expansion. The authors acknowledged the small sample size as a limitation that may reduce accuracy. Sequencing and analysis were limited to the TCR beta chain. TRBV28, TRBJ1-2 and TRBJ2-5 were preferentially used in persistent disease, while TRBV20-1 and TRBJ2-1 were favored in newly diagnosed disease. Peripheral blood alone was examined, since thyroid tissue, which constituted the primary lesion, could not be accessed. More public clonotypes were shared among persistent patients (under 3,000) than among newly diagnosed patients (roughly 1,000).

This clonotype has a handful of counts. The specificity of this receptor is unknown. Base qualities are not recorded, but no much larger clone differs from it by a single base. V is cut back by 4 bases and J by 0 bases, with 6 bases in the junction unmatched. Reading the germline V gene (reference sequence) gives CDR1 LNHDA and CDR2 SQIVND. Taken from cysteine to phenylalanine, the CDR3 has 15 residues. Here the CDR3 DNA is all that survives: 45 bases in frame from base 1. These data were also filed under a second study, of T cells in Graves' hyperthyroidism and ophthalmopathy. The second study's paper adds: A patient counted as having stable Graves' hyperthyroidism if no progression to ophthalmopathy occurred over 18 months of follow-up. Hyperthyroidism patients were aged 18 to 65 years and newly diagnosed, with disease duration of less than 2 months. Any patient with an uncontrolled infection, another autoimmune disease, pregnancy or lactation was excluded. Diagnoses were based on clinical symptoms, serum thyroxine and TRAb, thyroid ultrasound and orbital computed tomography. The first round of RT-PCR for the TCR CDR3 was performed with the HTBI primer set and the Qiagen OneStep RT-PCR kit. Most expanded thyroid clonotypes (frequency above 0.001) were also detected in blood, a finding suggesting that blood repertoires may reflect thyroid immune responses. Ophthalmopathy was separated from stable hyperthyroidism by a 13 V-J signature model, with about 86% sensitivity and about 81% specificity obtained in cross-validation and 80%/75% obtained in testing. During validation, the model predicted progression to ophthalmopathy a median of approximately 7 months ahead of onset, with almost 71% sensitivity and 72% to 80% specificity. A discovery cohort of about a hundred patients, roughly 40 with Graves' ophthalmopathy and 55 to 65 with stable Graves' hyperthyroidism, was used to find distinguishing TCR V-J signatures. Whether ophthalmopathy could be predicted prospectively was tested in an independent validation cohort made up of roughly 19 hyperthyroidism patients plus 17 patients who later progressed to ophthalmopathy. The approximately 100 discovery patients were divided at random into training and test sets in a 7:3 ratio. In more than 5 Graves' hyperthyroidism patients, the study also compared T-cell repertoires from thyroid tissue with T-cell repertoires from blood. After sampling, hyperthyroidism patients received methimazole starting at 30 mg daily, and ophthalmopathy patients received high-dose intravenous methylprednisolone. Libraries were constructed in a second round of multiplex PCR, after which size selection and purification were performed. The libraries were sequenced on an Illumina HiSeq2000 using paired-end 100 bp reads. SOAPnuke was used to process the raw data, removing reads that contained adapters or uncalled bases, had a mean Phred below 15, or lacked an exact match to the constant primer or identifier. COPE v1.2.5 was used to merge the high-quality paired reads, and each unique nucleotide sequence was defined as a clonotype. MiTCR v1.1 was used to align clonotypes to the IMGT TRBV, TRBD and TRBJ reference segments. Only V-J combinations with frequency above 0.0001, covering 99% to 99.2% of repertoires, were analysed. The TCS score was defined as F50 (clonal expansion) divided by E x V (chaos), with BLOSUM62-based TCRdist calculated between CDR3 peptides within each V-J. Welch's t-statistics and random forest reduced 500 to 550 V-J features to 10 to 15, which were used in a naive Bayes classifier (R e1071). No statistical method was used to fix the sample size in advance, and group allocation was not hidden from the investigators. The paper reports TCR Vbeta CDR3 sequencing of approximately 140 peripheral blood samples: under 45 ophthalmopathy, roughly 80 hyperthyroidism and approximately 17 progressor patients.

This sequence was found in a woman aged 25-40 years with Graves disease. Donor details come from another sample of the same person, matched by shared clones. Sequencing used peripheral blood mononuclear cells (PBMCs), obtained at new diagnosis, from a patient treated with antithyroid drugs. The chain employs TRBV19 and TRBJ2-7; 7 bases in the junction line up with TRBD1. The CDR3 sequence is CASSNPAGGSYEQYF. The DNA sequence is as follows: TGTGCCAGTAGTAATCCGGCAGGGGGCTCCTACGAGCAGTACTTC.